This TCR beta chain was recorded in a study of blood T cells in healthy people across ages. Study-level findings and limits: Diversity of TCR beta per million T cells declined in a roughly linear way with age. Diversity was estimated from one million T cells, and these estimates were considered underestimates.

Alongside a J-beta primer mix, a sample-barcoded 5' primer served in a second PCR lasting about 7 to 12 cycles. Samples each returned at least 3 million CDR3-containing paired-end reads. TCRdb reanalysed the 5' RACE reads using MiXCR and keeps one entry per CDR3 protein. The sample lists 780,000 or so distinct CDR3 sequences, more than 50% occurring once. Germline CDR1 MNHNS, CDR2 SASEGT. The CDR3 is 12 residues long. V lost 2 bases and J lost 2, with 4 bases in between. About this clonotype itself: The antigen is undetermined.

Sequenced input: blood. The source is a middle-aged man in good health. V is TRBV6-1 and J is TRBJ2-7; the D is unclear. The CDR3 loop reads CASSEPTYEQYF. CDR3 DNA sequence: TGTGCCAGCAGTGAACCAACCTACGAGCAGTACTTC.